This T cell receptor beta chain was recorded in a study of T cells in Graves' hyperthyroidism and ophthalmopathy. Across the whole study: Pretreatment peripheral blood was obtained at initial diagnosis.

Criteria for exclusion of patients were uncontrolled infection, other autoimmune disease, pregnancy or lactation. Together with thyroid ultrasound, orbital computed tomography, serum thyroxine and TRAb, clinical symptoms were used for diagnoses. This clonotype has a count of ten or more. Amplification targeted TCR beta CDR3 regions from RNA transcripts. The HTBI primer set drove a first-round RT-PCR of the TCR CDR3. Each CDR3 protein gets one entry after TCRdb re-called the multiplex PCR reads with MiXCR. The sample has hundreds of thousands of distinct CDR3 sequences; 24% are singletons. This CDR3 has 14 amino acids. Between the trimmed V and J ends, which lost 6 bases and 2 bases, there was a span of 16 bases. CDR1 is DFQATT and CDR2 is SNEGSKA in the germline V gene (reference sequence).

Sequencing used blood. V gene TRBV20-1 combines with J gene TRBJ1-2, with D possibly matching TRBD1 (6 bases). This sequence originates from a woman aged 40 to 50 with Graves' ophthalmopathy. The CDR3 loop reads CSAIRGTSNYGYTF. Here the CDR3 DNA reads TGCAGTGCCATCAGGGGAACTTCCAACTATGGCTACACCTTC.